These 28 T cell receptor beta chains share one sample of origin, sequenced in a study of blood T cells in healthy people across ages. For the second PCR, which ran for about 7 to 11 cycles, a sample-barcoded 5' primer and a J-beta primer mix were used. TCRdb re-called the 5' RACE reads with MiXCR, one entry per CDR3 protein. In the table there are some 1.8 million distinct CDR3 sequences, approximately 39% of which are singletons. Source material: blood. These receptors originate from a human donor in good health.

The V gene is TRBV6-2 or TRBV6-3, the J gene TRBJ2-2, with D perhaps given as TRBD1 or TRBD2 (5 bases each). V lost 9 bases and J 1 base, leaving 15 bases between the germline ends. CDR1 and CDR2 from the germline V gene are MNHEY and SVGEGT. CDR3 size: 15 residues. The CDR3 loop reads CASNSGTENTGELFF. Here the CDR3 DNA reads TGTGCCAGTAACTCCGGGACGGAGAACACCGGGGAGCTGTTTTTT.

This clonotype has only a few counts. The rearrangement uses TRBV4-3 and TRBJ2-3; TRBD2 matches at 11 bases. V dropped 0 bases and J dropped 4; count of bases not matched to a gene: 6. Germline values: CDR1 LGHNA, CDR2 YSLEER. The CDR3 runs to 17 residues. The CDR3 sequence: CASSQDPLAGEADTQYF. CDR3 coding DNA: TGCGCCAGCAGCCAAGATCCACTAGCGGGGGAGGCAGATACGCAGTATTTT.

There are many counts of this clonotype. A junction boundary mismatches the germline segment, possibly from a read error. This sequence joins TRBV3-1 and TRBJ2-7, with unresolved D. The CDR3 is made up of 14 amino acids. Germline-derived CDR1 and CDR2 are LGHDT and YNNKEL (reference sequence). CDR3 nucleotide sequence: TGCGCCAGCAGCCAAGATCTCCTCAGTTACGAGCAGTACTTC. It is translated as CASSQDLLSYEQYF.

The chain links TRBV6-2 or TRBV6-3 to TRBJ2-2; D gene unclear. This CDR3 contains 12 residues. Germline CDR1 and CDR2: MNHEY and SVGEGT. Trimming left V 5 bases short and J 6 bases short, with 7 bases between. DNA for the CDR3: TGTGCCAGCAGTGCTAAGCCCGGGGAGCTGTTTTTT. Protein sequence: CASSAKPGELFF.

V is TRBV6-6 and J is TRBJ1-1; D is possibly TRBD1 (5 bases). Germline loops: CDR1 MNHNY, CDR2 SVGAGI (reference sequence). The CDR3 has 16 residues. V was clipped by 1 base and J by 1 base, with 13 bases between them. As DNA, the CDR3 is TGTGCCAGCAGTTACTTCTCCCTAAGGGGGAACACTGAAGCTTTCTTT. Protein: CASSYFSLRGNTEAFF.

The chain uses TRBV7-3 and TRBJ2-5; no clear D gene. The germline CDR1 and CDR2 sequences are SGHTA and FQGTGA. CDR3 size: 16 residues. V dropped 5 bases and J dropped 2 bases, with 18 bases sitting between them. CDR3 DNA sequence: TGTGCCAGCAGCCCCTTAGCTCGAACTGGGCAAGAGACCCAGTACTTC. Protein: CASSPLARTGQETQYF. The full variable domain, completed using reference TRBV7-3 and TRBJ2-5, is GAGVSQTPSNKVTEKGKYVELRCDPISGHTALYWYRQSLGQGPEFLIYFQGTGAADDSGLPNDRFFAVRPEGSVSTLKIQRTERGDSAVYLCASSPLARTGQETQYFGPGTRLLVL.

To note about this clonotype: At one end, the junction sequence differs from germline, possibly due to a read error. The rearrangement joins TRBV7-3 to TRBJ2-3; D unclear. The CDR3 is 13 residues long. The V gene's germline CDR1 is SGHTA and CDR2 FQGTGA. CDR3 nucleotides: TGTGTCAGCAGCCCGACCCCCGAGGATACGCAGTATTTT. This codes for CVSSPTPEDTQYF.

The rearrangement uses TRBV12-3 or TRBV12-4 and TRBJ1-4; 10 bases agree with TRBD1. The CDR3 is 14 amino acids. With 8 bases clipped from V and 7 bases from J, the junction kept 7 bases outside the gene matches. CDR3 in amino acids: CASARTGGSEKLFF. The CDR3 DNA follows: TGTGCCAGCGCTCGGACAGGGGGGAGTGAAAAACTGTTTTTT.

The V call is TRBV5-1, the J call TRBJ1-4; D uncertain. This CDR3 region has 15 residues. Trimming removed 4 bases at V and 5 bases at J, with 15 bases between. CDR1 and CDR2 from the germline V gene are SGHRS and YFSETQ. The CDR3 DNA is TGCGCCAGCAGCCCACGCGACGGTCAAAATGAAAAACTGTTTTTT. Amino acid sequence: CASSPRDGQNEKLFF.

The chain links TRBV20-1 to TRBJ1-6; the match to TRBD1 covers 8 bases. Per germline, CDR1 DFQATT and CDR2 SNEGSKA (reference sequence). CDR3 length equals 13 residues. With V trimmed by 6 bases and J by 10 bases, 8 bases remained unmatched. The DNA for the CDR3 is TGCAGTGCGAGACAGGGGATATGGTCACCCCTCCACTTT. Its protein product is CSARQGIWSPLHF.

Many counts were recorded for this clonotype. This chain connects TRBV20-1 to TRBJ1-2; D is ambiguous. The germline gives CDR1 DFQATT, CDR2 SNEGSKA (reference sequence). This CDR3 has 12 residues. V lost 3 bases to trimming and J lost 5 bases, with 10 bases between them. CDR3 nucleotides: TGCAGTGCTAGTAAGGACCTATATGGCTACACCTTC. Amino acids: CSASKDLYGYTF.

This clonotype was observed a handful of times. The chain carries TRBV29-1 and TRBJ2-3; weak D call: TRBD2 (6 bases). V was trimmed by 6 bases and J by 2 bases, leaving 15 bases between them. The germline V gene has CDR1 SQVTM and CDR2 ANQGSEA. CDR3 size: 14 residues. CDR3 loop: CSVTWRGLTDTQYF. As DNA, the CDR3 is TGCAGCGTGACGTGGCGGGGTCTCACAGATACGCAGTATTTT.

CDR3: CSAMPQGNYGYTF. The CDR3 DNA reads as TGCAGTGCTATGCCACAGGGGAACTATGGCTACACCTTC. V gene TRBV20-1 combines with J gene TRBJ1-2; 7 bases are shared with TRBD1. CDR1 is DFQATT and CDR2 is SNEGSKA in the germline V gene (reference sequence). After removal of 4 bases from V and 2 bases from J, the junction contained 4 bases not matched to a gene. The CDR3 loop spans 13 amino acids.

The chain has TRBV7-6 and TRBJ2-1, with D tentatively TRBD1 or TRBD2 (6 bases each). V lost 7 bases and J 0 bases, leaving 16 bases between the germline ends. This CDR3 is built from 16 residues. Per germline, CDR1 SGHVS and CDR2 FNYEAQ. The CDR3 reads CASTPYGGGSYNEQFF. For the CDR3, the DNA is TGTGCCAGCACCCCCTACGGGGGCGGCTCCTACAATGAGCAGTTCTTC.

The V call is TRBV20-1, the J call TRBJ1-5, with D unresolved. The CDR3 is 13 amino acids. Germline V gene lookup returns CDR1 DFQATT and CDR2 SNEGSKA (reference sequence). V was clipped by 4 bases and J by 7 bases, with 14 bases between them. CDR3 protein: CSAMEGRGQPQHF. The CDR3 DNA is TGCAGTGCTATGGAAGGGAGAGGCCAGCCCCAGCATTTT.

In this sample, this clonotype turned up a few times. The chain uses TRBV7-9 and TRBJ1-2; D is undetermined. The V gene's germline CDR1 is SEHNR and CDR2 FQNEAQ (reference sequence). CDR3 length: 16 residues. V was trimmed by 11 bases and J by 0 bases, leaving 22 bases between them. The CDR3 region is CAVLVLGVLPNYGYTF. The CDR3 DNA sequence: TGTGCCGTACTGGTGTTGGGTGTCCTCCCTAACTATGGCTACACCTTC.

This clonotype was found a few times. V is TRBV9 and J is TRBJ2-7; D not certain. This CDR3 is 14 amino acids long. V was cut by 3 bases and J by 2 bases, with 12 bases left in between. Germline assignment: CDR1 SGDLS and CDR2 YYNGEE. Written as DNA, the CDR3 is TGTGCCAGCAGCGGTGGGTCCCCAACCTACGAGCAGTACTTC. Translation: CASSGGSPTYEQYF.

The rearrangement uses TRBV7-8 and TRBJ1-5; maybe TRBD1 (5 bases). Germline lookup yields CDR1 SGHVS and CDR2 FQNEAQ. The length of the CDR3 is 15 residues. Trimming pared 4 bases from V and 5 bases from J, leaving 15 bases between. The CDR3 here is CASSSLGPVDQPQHF. The CDR3 DNA is TGTGCCAGCAGCTCCCTGGGGCCAGTTGATCAGCCCCAGCATTTT.

The chain combines TRBV6-5 with TRBJ2-1; 9 bases are a match to TRBD1. With V trimmed by 6 bases and J by 7 bases, 13 bases remained unmatched. The CDR3 is 16 amino acids. Germline V gene sequence: CDR1 MNHEY, CDR2 SVGAGI. The CDR3 DNA reads as TGTGCCAGCAGCCGCCGAACAGGGGGCGCTGGTAATGAGCAGTTCTTC. Translating it yields CASSRRTGGAGNEQFF.

The chain couples TRBV5-6 to TRBJ1-2; TRBD1 agrees at 7 bases. CDR1 is SGHDT, CDR2 YYEEEE, per germline. V shed 1 base and J 5 bases; nucleotides not matched to a gene: 8. This CDR3 spans 15 amino acids. CDR3 loop: CASSLIETGTYGYTF. As DNA, the CDR3 is TGTGCCAGCAGCTTGATCGAGACAGGGACTTATGGCTACACCTTC.

This clonotype turned up a few times. The chain's CDR3 is CASTPEVAGVSYEQYF. CDR3 nucleotides: TGTGCCAGCACCCCAGAGGTAGCGGGAGTCTCCTACGAGCAGTACTTC. V gene TRBV7-6 combines with J gene TRBJ2-7; 9 nucleotides match TRBD2. CDR1 and CDR2 (germline): SGHVS, FNYEAQ. The junction had 10 bases not matched to a gene; V was cut back by 7 bases and J by 0 bases. There are 16 residues in the CDR3.

The chain carries TRBV20-1 and TRBJ2-7, with a weak D call TRBD1 (6 bases). The CDR3 consists of 17 residues. V lost 1 base, J lost 3 bases, and 22 bases lay in between. Germline V lookup: CDR1 DFQATT, CDR2 SNEGSKA (reference sequence). CDR3 nucleotide sequence: TGCAGTGCTAGAGGGAGGTATTGGACAGAAGGAATCTACGAGCAGTACTTC. Translation: CSARGRYWTEGIYEQYF.

The chain employs TRBV13 and TRBJ2-7; D may match TRBD1 or TRBD2 (5 bases each). V lost 4 bases and J 2 bases, leaving 18 bases between the germline ends. Looked up from germline, CDR1 is PRHDT and CDR2 is FYEKMQ (reference sequence). CDR3 size: 16 residues. CDR3 in DNA: TGTGCCAGCAGCTCTCGGGGCCCGGTATCCCCCTACGAGCAGTACTTC. It encodes CASSSRGPVSPYEQYF.

On this clonotype: A read error may produce the germline difference seen at one junction end. The CDR3 reads CAGSLSSYNEQFF. As DNA, the CDR3 is TGTGCCGGCAGCTTATCCAGCTACAATGAGCAGTTCTTC. The V and J genes are TRBV7-2 and TRBJ2-1; D gene uncertain. Germline loops: CDR1 SGHTA, CDR2 FQGNSA. The CDR3 length is 13 residues.

This clonotype was counted between two and nine times. The CDR3 coding sequence is TGTGCCAGCAGTGAAGCGCTTGGACAGGGGGCTTTCGAGCAGTACTTC. Its protein product is CASSEALGQGAFEQYF. The chain uses TRBV6-1 and TRBJ2-7, with 11 bases that match TRBD1. CDR3 length: 16 amino acids. Per germline, CDR1 MNHNS and CDR2 SASEGT. V lost 0 bases, J lost 6 bases, and 7 bases stayed unmatched.

The J gene is TRBJ2-5, the V gene TRBV11-2; D gene ambiguous. CDR1 is SGHAT and CDR2 is FQNNGV in the germline V gene. The V and J ends lost 1 base and 2 bases respectively, with 14 bases between them. The CDR3 is made up of 16 amino acids. The CDR3 sequence: CASSLVFSQAQETQYF. CDR3 coding DNA: TGTGCCAGCAGCTTAGTCTTCTCCCAGGCACAAGAGACCCAGTACTTC.

The CDR3 nucleotides are TGTGCCAGCAGTCGAAGGACAGGGATCGAGCAGTACTTC. Its translation is CASSRRTGIEQYF. V usage is TRBV27 and J usage is TRBJ2-4, with 8 bases aligning to TRBD1. The end of the DNA fits TRBJ2-7 better, so the J call may be wrong. Germline V gene data show CDR1 as MNHEY and CDR2 as SMNVEV (reference sequence). This CDR3 is 13 amino acids long.

The CDR3 DNA reads as TGTGCCAGCAGTTCCCCGTCCCAGGAAGCTTTCTTT. The encoded protein is CASSSPSQEAFF. The gene calls are TRBV12-3 or TRBV12-4 and TRBJ1-1; unclear D gene. The CDR3 is 12 residues long. V lost 4 bases and J 8 bases, leaving 11 bases between the germline ends.